This T cell receptor (beta chain) was profiled in a study of glioma-infiltrating T cells after dendritic cell vaccination. Time point denoted: after dendritic cell vaccination, including at tumor progression/relapse. The CDR3 has 11 amino acids. CDR1 and CDR2 from the germline V gene are GTSNPN and SVGIG (reference sequence). The V gene lost 5 bases and the J gene lost 6 bases, with 11 bases spanning the gap. Assay: immunoSEQ multiplex PCR; the TCRdb copy retains only in-frame clones and omits some. The sample yields fewer than 65,000 clones, around 91% seen once. This specimen was blood, taken after dendritic cell vaccination. This TCR came from a human donor with glioblastoma. V is TRBV30 and J is TRBJ2-7; perhaps TRBD1 as D (6 bases). The CDR3 nucleotides read TGTGCCTGGGCTCAGGGGCGCGAGCAGTACTTC. Translated, it gives CAWAQGREQYF.